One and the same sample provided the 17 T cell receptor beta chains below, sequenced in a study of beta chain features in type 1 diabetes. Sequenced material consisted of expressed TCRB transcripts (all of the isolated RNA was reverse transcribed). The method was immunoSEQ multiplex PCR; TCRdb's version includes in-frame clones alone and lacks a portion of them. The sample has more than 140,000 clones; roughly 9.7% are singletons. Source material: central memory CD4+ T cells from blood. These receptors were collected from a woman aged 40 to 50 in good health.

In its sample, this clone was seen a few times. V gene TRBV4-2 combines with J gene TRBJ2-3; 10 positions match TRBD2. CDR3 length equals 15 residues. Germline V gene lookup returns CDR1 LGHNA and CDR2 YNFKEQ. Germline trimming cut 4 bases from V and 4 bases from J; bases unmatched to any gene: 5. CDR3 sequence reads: CASSPSGGASDTQYF. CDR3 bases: TGTGCCAGCAGCCCGAGCGGGGGGGCCTCAGATACGCAGTATTTT.

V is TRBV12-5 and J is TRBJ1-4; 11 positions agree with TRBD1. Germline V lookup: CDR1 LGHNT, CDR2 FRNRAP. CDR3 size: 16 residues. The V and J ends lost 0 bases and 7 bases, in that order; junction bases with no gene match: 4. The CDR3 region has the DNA TGTGCTAGTGGTTTGGTAGCTGGGACAGGGGGTGAAAAACTGTTTTTT. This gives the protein CASGLVAGTGGEKLFF.

The CDR3 here is CASSLEGTGMNTEAFF. Written as DNA, the CDR3 is TGTGCCAGCAGCTTAGAGGGGACAGGGATGAACACTGAAGCTTTCTTT. This sequence joins TRBV7-6 and TRBJ1-1; 9 positions agree with TRBD1. This CDR3 is 16 amino acids long. The V gene's germline CDR1 is SGHVS and CDR2 FNYEAQ. The V gene end was trimmed by 1 base and the J gene end by 0 bases; junction bases not matched to a gene: 3.

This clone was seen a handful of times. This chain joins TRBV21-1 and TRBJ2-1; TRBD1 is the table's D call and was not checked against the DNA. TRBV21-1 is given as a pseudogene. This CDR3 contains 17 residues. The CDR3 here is CASSLPVGDRRNNEQFF. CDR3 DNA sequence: TGTGCCAGCAGCCTCCCGGTTGGGGACAGGAGAAACAATGAGCAGTTCTTC.

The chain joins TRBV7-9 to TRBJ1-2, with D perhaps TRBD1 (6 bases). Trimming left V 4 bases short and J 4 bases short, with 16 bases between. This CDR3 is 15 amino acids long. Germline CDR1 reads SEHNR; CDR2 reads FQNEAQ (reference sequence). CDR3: CASSSLGGTTYGYTF. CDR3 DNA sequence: TGTGCCAGCAGCTCCCTGGGGGGGACAACCTATGGCTACACCTTC.

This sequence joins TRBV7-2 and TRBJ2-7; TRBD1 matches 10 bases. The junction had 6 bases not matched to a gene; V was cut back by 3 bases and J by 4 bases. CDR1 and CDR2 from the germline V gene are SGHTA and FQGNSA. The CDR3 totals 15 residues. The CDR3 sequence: CASSLLGQGKYEQYF. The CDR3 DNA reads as TGTGCCAGCAGCTTGCTGGGACAGGGGAAATACGAGCAGTACTTC.

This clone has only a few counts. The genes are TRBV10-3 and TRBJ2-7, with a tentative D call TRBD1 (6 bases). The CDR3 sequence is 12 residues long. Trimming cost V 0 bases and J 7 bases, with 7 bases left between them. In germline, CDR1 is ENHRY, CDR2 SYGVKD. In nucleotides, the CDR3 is TGTGCCATCAGTGAGTCCCAGGGGGAGCAGTACTTC. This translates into CAISESQGEQYF.

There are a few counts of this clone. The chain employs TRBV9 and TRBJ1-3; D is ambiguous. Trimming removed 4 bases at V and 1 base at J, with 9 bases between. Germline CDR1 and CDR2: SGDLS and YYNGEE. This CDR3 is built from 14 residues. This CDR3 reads CASSTQLSGNTIYF. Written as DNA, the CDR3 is TGTGCCAGCAGCACCCAACTATCTGGAAACACCATATATTTT.

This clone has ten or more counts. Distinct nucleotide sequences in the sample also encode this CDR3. CDR3 in DNA: TGTGCCAGCAGTGACTCGAGTGCAGATACGCAGTATTTT. The encoded protein is CASSDSSADTQYF. The chain combines TRBV6-4 with TRBJ2-3; no definite D call. V was shortened by 0 bases and J by 4 bases, with 5 bases between the two germline ends. CDR3 length: 13 amino acids. Germline assignment: CDR1 MRHNA and CDR2 SNTAGT.

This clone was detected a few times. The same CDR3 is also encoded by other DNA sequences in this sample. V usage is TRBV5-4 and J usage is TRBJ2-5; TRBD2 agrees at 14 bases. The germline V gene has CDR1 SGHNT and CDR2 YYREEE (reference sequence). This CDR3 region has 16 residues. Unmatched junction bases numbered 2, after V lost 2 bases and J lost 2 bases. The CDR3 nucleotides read TGTGCCAGCAGCTTCCGACTAGCGGGGGGGCAAGAGACCCAGTACTTC. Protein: CASSFRLAGGQETQYF.

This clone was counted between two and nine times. Here the CDR3 reads CASSWPGQGAETQYF. The CDR3 DNA follows: TGTGCCAGCAGCTGGCCGGGACAGGGGGCAGAGACCCAGTACTTC. The chain is built from TRBV7-8 and TRBJ2-5; 12 bases map to TRBD1. CDR1 is SGHVS and CDR2 is FQNEAQ in the germline V gene. This CDR3 has 15 residues. V trimming: 4 bases; J trimming: 4 bases; junction bases outside the gene matches: 4.

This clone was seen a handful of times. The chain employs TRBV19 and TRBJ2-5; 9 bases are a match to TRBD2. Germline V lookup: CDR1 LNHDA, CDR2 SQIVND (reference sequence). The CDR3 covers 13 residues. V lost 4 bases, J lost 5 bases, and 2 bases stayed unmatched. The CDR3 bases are TGTGCCAGTAGTAATCTAGCGGGGGAGACCCAGTACTTC. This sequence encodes CASSNLAGETQYF.

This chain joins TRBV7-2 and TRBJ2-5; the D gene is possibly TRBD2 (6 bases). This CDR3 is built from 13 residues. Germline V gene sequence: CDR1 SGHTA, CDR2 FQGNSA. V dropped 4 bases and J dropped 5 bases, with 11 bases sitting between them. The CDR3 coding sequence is TGTGCCAGCAGCTGGCTAGCGCGGGAGACCCAGTACTTC. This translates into CASSWLARETQYF.

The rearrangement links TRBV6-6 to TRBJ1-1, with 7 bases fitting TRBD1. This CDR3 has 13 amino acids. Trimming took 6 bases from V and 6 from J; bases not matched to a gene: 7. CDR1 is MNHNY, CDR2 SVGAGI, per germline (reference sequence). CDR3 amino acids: CASRYTQGAEAFF. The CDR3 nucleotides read TGTGCCAGCAGATATACCCAGGGGGCTGAAGCTTTCTTT.

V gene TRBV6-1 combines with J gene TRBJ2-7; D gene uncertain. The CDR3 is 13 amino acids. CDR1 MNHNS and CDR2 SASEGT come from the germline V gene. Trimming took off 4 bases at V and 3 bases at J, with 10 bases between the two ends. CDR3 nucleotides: TGTGCCAGCAGTGGACTGACTGGCTACGAGCAGTACTTC. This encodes CASSGLTGYEQYF.

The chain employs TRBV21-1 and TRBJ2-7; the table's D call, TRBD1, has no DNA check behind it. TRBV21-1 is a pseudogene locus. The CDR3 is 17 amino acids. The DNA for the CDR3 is TGTGCCAGCAGAAAACAGGGCGGGACAGGGGGAAACTACGAGCAGTACTTC. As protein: CASRKQGGTGGNYEQYF.

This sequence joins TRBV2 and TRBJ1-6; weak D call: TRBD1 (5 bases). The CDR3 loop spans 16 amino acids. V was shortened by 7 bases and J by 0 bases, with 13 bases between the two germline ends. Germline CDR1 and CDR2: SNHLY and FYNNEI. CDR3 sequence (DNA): TGTGCCAGCATGGGACTGATGAGCTCCTATAATTCACCCCTCCACTTT. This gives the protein CASMGLMSSYNSPLHF.